The 9 T cell receptor beta chains listed next were all sequenced from one sample in a study of blood T cell repertoires in COVID-19. This table comes from immunoSEQ multiplex PCR, and its TCRdb copy is limited to in-frame clones, with some not included. There are about 190,000 clones in the sample; about 81% occur only once, and 7.8% lies in the top ten. The sequenced material came from peripheral blood. All receptors come from a woman in her sixties with COVID-19, enrolled during active disease.

The table lists this clone with a few counts. The chain has TRBV21-1 and TRBJ2-7; TRBD2 is the table's D call and was not checked against the DNA. TRBV21-1 is deemed a pseudogene. This CDR3 spans 16 amino acids. In nucleotides, the CDR3 is TGTGCCAGCAGCAAAGCGGGGACTAGCGGATCCTACGAGCAGTACTTC. Residues: CASSKAGTSGSYEQYF.

The chain recombines TRBV6-5 with TRBJ2-7; the D is unclear. This CDR3 spans 13 amino acids. Germline CDR1 reads MNHEY; CDR2 reads SVGAGI. The V and J ends lost 4 bases and 0 bases respectively, with 7 bases between them. The CDR3 nucleotides read TGTGCCAGCAGTTCCGGTTACTCCTACGAGCAGTACTTC. This encodes CASSSGYSYEQYF.

The chain combines TRBV5-1 with TRBJ1-5; perhaps TRBD1 as D (6 bases). This CDR3 spans 15 amino acids. V dropped 3 bases and J dropped 3 bases, with 13 bases sitting between them. Germline CDR1 reads SGHRS; CDR2 reads YFSETQ. DNA of the CDR3: TGCGCCAGCAGCTCCGTGGGGGGGCTCAATCAGCCCCAGCATTTT. The encoded protein is CASSSVGGLNQPQHF.

The V call is TRBV3-1 (or the pseudogene TRBV3-2), the J call TRBJ2-1; 11 bases are shared with TRBD2. The CDR3 is 21 amino acids. Per the germline V gene, CDR1 is LGHDT and CDR2 is YNNKEL (reference sequence). After removal of 1 base from V and 0 bases from J, the junction contained 14 bases not matched to a gene. The CDR3 coding sequence is TGTGCCAGCAGCCAAGGTTGGACTAGCGGGTTCCGACGGAGCTCCTACAATGAGCAGTTCTTC. It encodes CASSQGWTSGFRRSSYNEQFF.

This clone was counted only a few times. The CDR3 here is CATSSRGSGNTIYF. CDR3 coding DNA: TGTGCCACCAGCAGCAGGGGATCTGGAAACACCATATATTTT. The rearrangement links TRBV15 to TRBJ1-3; perhaps TRBD1 as D (6 bases). The CDR3 sequence is 14 residues long. The V end was cut by 3 bases, the J end by 1 base, with 7 bases between. Germline V gene sequence: CDR1 LNHNV, CDR2 YYDKDF (reference sequence).

The V call is TRBV28, the J call TRBJ2-7; no firm D call. The germline V and J ends were trimmed by 3 bases and 3 bases, with 6 bases remaining between them. Germline CDR1 MDHEN, CDR2 SYDVKM. This CDR3 has 12 residues. In DNA form, the CDR3 reads TGTGCCAGCAGTTTTACAGACTACGAGCAGTACTTC. Residues: CASSFTDYEQYF.

This chain connects TRBV6-5 to TRBJ2-1; TRBD2 agrees at 8 bases. The CDR3 has 14 amino acids. Per germline, CDR1 MNHEY and CDR2 SVGAGI. V lost 6 bases to trimming and J lost 7 bases; unmatched junction nucleotides: 8. This CDR3 reads CASSPGGLKNEQFF. The CDR3 DNA reads TGTGCCAGCAGCCCGGGGGGGCTAAAAAATGAGCAGTTCTTC.

This rearrangement joins TRBV19 to TRBJ2-1; TRBD2 is a possible D gene (5 bases). Trimming took off 4 bases at V and 10 bases at J, with 17 bases between the two ends. Per germline, CDR1 LNHDA and CDR2 SQIVND (reference sequence). The CDR3 is made up of 14 amino acids. The CDR3 DNA sequence: TGTGCCAGTAGTACCTCGTTTCTCGGGGTAGAGCAGTTCTTC. As protein: CASSTSFLGVEQFF.

V and J are TRBV14 and TRBJ2-1, with D perhaps matching TRBD1 (9 bases). CDR1 and CDR2 from the germline V gene are SGHDN and FVKESK. The length of the CDR3 is 17 residues. V lost 4 bases, J lost 5 bases, and 21 bases lay in between. The CDR3 loop reads CASSLLRGGQGNNEQFF. The CDR3 nucleotides are TGTGCCAGCAGCCTACTCCGGGGGGGACAGGGCAACAATGAGCAGTTCTTC.